This T cell receptor (beta chain) emerged from a study of T cells in Graves' hyperthyroidism and ophthalmopathy. Study results and caveats: In the blood, most expanded thyroid clonotypes above 0.001 appeared as well.

The study based diagnoses on clinical symptoms, serum thyroxine and TRAb, thyroid ultrasound and orbital computed tomography. Losses at the gene ends were 5 bases for V and 10 bases for J; bases not matched to a gene: 24. Looked up from germline, CDR1 is MNHEY and CDR2 is SVGEGT. The CDR3 is made up of 19 amino acids. This clonotype came up many times. The target antigen is unknown. RNA transcripts served as the template for amplifying TCR beta CDR3 regions. A set of HTBI primers served as the primers for a first-round RT-PCR of the TCR CDR3. One entry per CDR3 protein results from TCRdb running MiXCR on the multiplex PCR reads. Among about 360,000 distinct CDR3 sequences listed, about 13% were seen once.

The sequence was collected from a woman between 18 and 29 years old with Graves' hyperthyroidism. The sample consisted of blood. This rearrangement joins TRBV6-2 or TRBV6-3 to TRBJ2-3, with 10 positions matching TRBD2. The CDR3 loop is CASSRRSFGTSVSSGSQYF. CDR3 in DNA: TGTGCCAGCAGTCGCCGTTCCTTCGGGACTAGCGTTTCCAGTGGGTCGCAGTATTTT.